Listed below are T cell receptor beta chains from one sample, sequenced in a study of response to subunit inactivated influenza vaccine. MiXCR, run by TCRdb on the RT-PCR reads, gives a single entry per CDR3 protein. Of hundreds of thousands of distinct CDR3 sequences in the sample, approximately 10% were seen once. The source was PBMCs from blood, collected on the day of vaccination. These receptors originate from a man aged 45-65 years who received an inactivated influenza vaccine. Both conserved end residues are part of each CDR3. The order of the fields is V gene, D gene, clone size, J gene, CDR3 DNA, CDR3 protein. A D gene is named only where the DNA matches it firmly. Size tells how often a clone was seen (once, few, many) or the class of an expanded clone, and some rows leave it out.

V gene: TRBV11-2
D gene: NA
clone size: NA
J gene: TRBJ2-1
CDR3 DNA: TGTGCCAGCAGCTTAGATTCCGGGCGGTACAATGAGCAGTTCTTC
CDR3 protein: CASSLDSGRYNEQFF

V gene: TRBV12-3/TRBV12-4
D gene: NA
clone size: many
J gene: TRBJ2-2
CDR3 DNA: TGTGCCAGCAGTTTGACGGCCGGGGAGCTGTTTTTT
CDR3 protein: CASSLTAGELFF

V gene: TRBV5-1
D gene: NA
clone size: few
J gene: TRBJ2-3
CDR3 DNA: TGCGCCAGCAGCTTTTCCGGCCAGACAGATACGCAGTATTTT
CDR3 protein: CASSFSGQTDTQYF

V gene: TRBV11-2
D gene: NA
clone size: NA
J gene: TRBJ2-3
CDR3 DNA: TGTGCCAGCAGCCACCCCAGGGATACGCAGTATTTT
CDR3 protein: CASSHPRDTQYF

V gene: TRBV5-1
D gene: NA
clone size: few
J gene: TRBJ2-5
CDR3 DNA: TGCGCCAGCAGCTCGGGGACTCAGCAAGAGACCCAGTACTTC
CDR3 protein: CASSSGTQQETQYF

V gene: TRBV12-3/TRBV12-4
D gene: NA
clone size: many
J gene: TRBJ2-3
CDR3 DNA: TGTGCCAGCAGTTTAAACAGACACACAGATACGCAGTATTTT
CDR3 protein: CASSLNRHTDTQYF

V gene: TRBV5-5
D gene: NA
clone size: many
J gene: TRBJ2-5
CDR3 DNA: TGTGCCAGCAGTACAGCGCAGTACCAAGAGACCCAGTACTTC
CDR3 protein: CASSTAQYQETQYF

V gene: TRBV6-5
D gene: NA
clone size: few
J gene: TRBJ1-6
CDR3 DNA: TGTGCCAGCAGTTACGAGGGCAGGGTTTCTTCACCCCTCCACTTT
CDR3 protein: CASSYEGRVSSPLHF

V gene: TRBV7-2
D gene: NA
clone size: few
J gene: TRBJ2-1
CDR3 DNA: TGTGCCAGCAGCTTACGGGGCGGCCGAACCAATGAGCAGTTCTTC
CDR3 protein: CASSLRGGRTNEQFF

V gene: TRBV2
D gene: TRBD1
clone size: few
J gene: TRBJ1-1
CDR3 DNA: TGTGCCAGCATAACCGCAGGGGGCACTGAAGCTTTCTTT
CDR3 protein: CASITAGGTEAFF

V gene: TRBV5-1
D gene: NA
clone size: many
J gene: TRBJ1-2
CDR3 DNA: TGCGCCAGCAGCCCTTCCCCGGGCGCTAACTATGGCTACACCTTC
CDR3 protein: CASSPSPGANYGYTF

V gene: TRBV27
D gene: TRBD2
clone size: many
J gene: TRBJ2-1
CDR3 DNA: TGTGCCAGCAGTTCAGGGACTAGTCAGCTTCGGGAGCAGTTCTTC
CDR3 protein: CASSSGTSQLREQFF

V gene: TRBV5-6
D gene: NA
clone size: few
J gene: TRBJ2-5
CDR3 DNA: TGTGCCAGCAGCCAGGACTGGTTAAAAGAGACCCAGTACTTC
CDR3 protein: CASSQDWLKETQYF

V gene: TRBV29-1
D gene: NA
clone size: many
J gene: TRBJ1-3
CDR3 DNA: TGCAGCGGAGGACAAGGAGACACCATATATTTT
CDR3 protein: CSGGQGDTIYF

V gene: TRBV5-1
D gene: TRBD1
clone size: NA
J gene: TRBJ2-7
CDR3 DNA: TGCGCCAGCAGCTTCGGGGACAGGCTTTCCTACGAGCAGTACTTC
CDR3 protein: CASSFGDRLSYEQYF

V gene: TRBV27
D gene: NA
clone size: NA
J gene: TRBJ2-7
CDR3 DNA: TGTGTCGCCGGGGAGGAGCAGTACTTC
CDR3 protein: CVAGEEQYF

V gene: TRBV3-1
D gene: TRBD2
clone size: many
J gene: TRBJ2-1
CDR3 DNA: TGTGCCAGCAGGACTAGCGGGGGGGCCACCAATGAGCAGTTCTTC
CDR3 protein: CASRTSGGATNEQFF

V gene: TRBV20-1
D gene: TRBD1
clone size: NA
J gene: TRBJ2-2
CDR3 DNA: TGCAGTGCTAGACCAGGACAGGGGGGGACCGGGGAGCTGTTTTTT
CDR3 protein: CSARPGQGGTGELFF

V gene: TRBV7-2
D gene: TRBD1
clone size: NA
J gene: TRBJ1-6
CDR3 DNA: TGTGCCAGCAGCCCGGGACAGGGGATTAATTCACCCCTCCACTTT
CDR3 protein: CASSPGQGINSPLHF

V gene: TRBV5-1
D gene: NA
clone size: NA
J gene: TRBJ2-3
CDR3 DNA: TGCGCCAGCAGCTTTACGGGGGCGCGCACAGATACGCAGTATTTT
CDR3 protein: CASSFTGARTDTQYF

V gene: TRBV5-1
D gene: TRBD1
clone size: few
J gene: TRBJ2-1
CDR3 DNA: TGCGCCAGCAGCCTGGGACAGGTAGCATTCTCCTACAATGAGCAGTTCTTC
CDR3 protein: CASSLGQVAFSYNEQFF

V gene: TRBV6-5
D gene: NA
clone size: NA
J gene: TRBJ1-6
CDR3 DNA: TGTGCCAGCAGTTACTCTTGGCCGCTCAGCATGTCGGGTTCACCCCTCCACTTT
CDR3 protein: CASSYSWPLSMSGSPLHF

V gene: TRBV29-1
D gene: NA
clone size: NA
J gene: TRBJ2-3
CDR3 DNA: TGCAGCGTTGAAGATACAGGCACAGATACGCAGTATTTT
CDR3 protein: CSVEDTGTDTQYF

V gene: TRBV7-2
D gene: NA
clone size: NA
J gene: TRBJ2-5
CDR3 DNA: TGTGCCAGCAGTCGCCAGAGGTTCCAAGAGACCCAGTACTTC
CDR3 protein: CASSRQRFQETQYF

V gene: TRBV6-5
D gene: NA
clone size: many
J gene: TRBJ2-7
CDR3 DNA: TGTGCCAGCAGTCCAGGGGTTGGCGAGCAGTACTTC
CDR3 protein: CASSPGVGEQYF

V gene: TRBV12-3/TRBV12-4
D gene: TRBD1
clone size: NA
J gene: TRBJ1-4
CDR3 DNA: TGTGCCAGCAGTAGGGACAGTTCCAATGAAAAACTGTTTTTT
CDR3 protein: CASSRDSSNEKLFF

V gene: TRBV30
D gene: NA
clone size: NA
J gene: TRBJ2-3
CDR3 DNA: TGTGCCTGGAGTATAGGGCAAGGTACGCAGTATTTT
CDR3 protein: CAWSIGQGTQYF

V gene: TRBV2
D gene: NA
clone size: NA
J gene: TRBJ2-1
CDR3 DNA: TGTGCCAGCATTAGGGACGGATACAATGAGCAGTTCTTC
CDR3 protein: CASIRDGYNEQFF

V gene: TRBV7-9
D gene: TRBD1
clone size: few
J gene: TRBJ2-7
CDR3 DNA: TGTGCCAGCAGCTTAACTGGACAGGGGGCCCACGAGCAGTACTTC
CDR3 protein: CASSLTGQGAHEQYF

V gene: TRBV7-7
D gene: NA
clone size: NA
J gene: TRBJ2-1
CDR3 DNA: TGTGCCAGCAGCTTAGAAGGCTCCGGGTCCTACAATGAGCAGTTCTTC
CDR3 protein: CASSLEGSGSYNEQFF

V gene: TRBV12-3/TRBV12-4
D gene: TRBD2
clone size: NA
J gene: TRBJ2-3
CDR3 DNA: TGTGCCCGCAGTTCCCCACGACTAGCGGGGGGTACACTCACAGATACGCAGTATTTT
CDR3 protein: CARSSPRLAGGTLTDTQYF

V gene: TRBV9
D gene: NA
clone size: NA
J gene: TRBJ1-2
CDR3 DNA: TGTGCCAGCAGCGCAGGGACGGTCGAAACGGATGGCTACACCTTC
CDR3 protein: CASSAGTVETDGYTF

V gene: TRBV7-9
D gene: TRBD1
clone size: NA
J gene: TRBJ2-7
CDR3 DNA: TGTGCCAGCAGCCCTCTCCAGTCCGGGACAGCGTACGAGCAGTACTTC
CDR3 protein: CASSPLQSGTAYEQYF

V gene: TRBV12-3/TRBV12-4
D gene: NA
clone size: few
J gene: TRBJ1-2
CDR3 DNA: TGTGCCAGCAGATCGACCGGGACTGAGGGGGGCTATGGCTACACCTTC
CDR3 protein: CASRSTGTEGGYGYTF

V gene: TRBV20-1
D gene: NA
clone size: many
J gene: TRBJ2-1
CDR3 DNA: TGCAGTGCGAAAATTCCGGGGCTCAATGAGCAGTTCTTC
CDR3 protein: CSAKIPGLNEQFF

V gene: TRBV15
D gene: TRBD2
clone size: NA
J gene: TRBJ2-3
CDR3 DNA: TGTGCCACCAGCAGAGAGGGGCGGGAGTGGGGCACAGATACGCAGTATTTT
CDR3 protein: CATSREGREWGTDTQYF

V gene: TRBV7-2
D gene: NA
clone size: NA
J gene: TRBJ1-1
CDR3 DNA: TGTGCCAGCAGCACCCGGGCGGGGGTGAACACTGAAGCTTTCTTT
CDR3 protein: CASSTRAGVNTEAFF

V gene: TRBV12-3/TRBV12-4
D gene: NA
clone size: many
J gene: TRBJ2-1
CDR3 DNA: TGTGCCAGCAGCCGCGGGGGCACCCATGTTTTTGAGCAGTTCTTC
CDR3 protein: CASSRGGTHVFEQFF

V gene: TRBV4-3
D gene: NA
clone size: many
J gene: TRBJ1-1
CDR3 DNA: TGCGCCAGCAGCCCCCGGACACTACAGAGGGGGAACACTGAAGCTTTCTTT
CDR3 protein: CASSPRTLQRGNTEAFF

V gene: TRBV21-1
D gene: NA
clone size: NA
J gene: TRBJ2-7
CDR3 DNA: TGTGCCAGCAGCAAGGCACTGATGTTGCCCTACGAGCAGTACTTC
CDR3 protein: CASSKALMLPYEQYF

V gene: TRBV18
D gene: TRBD2
clone size: NA
J gene: TRBJ2-1
CDR3 DNA: TGTGCCAGCTCACCTCTAACTAGCGGGAGTGGTGATGAGCAGTTCTTC
CDR3 protein: CASSPLTSGSGDEQFF

V gene: TRBV18
D gene: NA
clone size: NA
J gene: TRBJ2-7
CDR3 DNA: TGTGCCAGCTCACCACCTTCGGGACTCTCAAACTCCTACGAGCAGTACTTC
CDR3 protein: CASSPPSGLSNSYEQYF

V gene: TRBV12-5
D gene: NA
clone size: many
J gene: TRBJ1-1
CDR3 DNA: TGTGCTAGTGGTTTGTGGCAGGGAGGTTTGAGTGGCACTGAAGCTTTCTTT
CDR3 protein: CASGLWQGGLSGTEAFF

V gene: TRBV12-3/TRBV12-4
D gene: TRBD2
clone size: many
J gene: TRBJ2-1
CDR3 DNA: TGTGCCAGCGGCCAGCGGGGGGGCAGGAATGAGCAGTTCTTC
CDR3 protein: CASGQRGGRNEQFF

V gene: TRBV12-3/TRBV12-4
D gene: TRBD2
clone size: NA
J gene: TRBJ2-1
CDR3 DNA: TGTGCCGTCAGGGAGCGGGAGCGAGTGAGCAATGAGCAGTTCTTC
CDR3 protein: CAVRERERVSNEQFF

V gene: TRBV6-1
D gene: TRBD2
clone size: NA
J gene: TRBJ2-7
CDR3 DNA: TGTGCCAGCAGTAGAGCGGGGGACTCCTACGAGCAGTACTTC
CDR3 protein: CASSRAGDSYEQYF

V gene: TRBV19
D gene: NA
clone size: NA
J gene: TRBJ1-2
CDR3 DNA: TGTGCCAGTAGTGTCGGGATTAACTATGGCTACACCTTC
CDR3 protein: CASSVGINYGYTF

V gene: TRBV20-1
D gene: TRBD2
clone size: many
J gene: TRBJ2-7
CDR3 DNA: TGCAGTGCTTCCGGGACTAGCGGGAGTTCCGGGTTGGAGCAGTACTTC
CDR3 protein: CSASGTSGSSGLEQYF

V gene: TRBV12-3/TRBV12-4
D gene: TRBD1
clone size: few
J gene: TRBJ1-5
CDR3 DNA: TGTGCCAGCAGCCGGGACAGGGACAATCAGCCCCAGCATTTT
CDR3 protein: CASSRDRDNQPQHF

V gene: TRBV4-1
D gene: TRBD2
clone size: NA
J gene: TRBJ2-7
CDR3 DNA: TGCGCCAGCAGCCGATCTAGCGGGGGGGCGACTAGCTACGAGCAGTACTTC
CDR3 protein: CASSRSSGGATSYEQYF

V gene: TRBV5-1
D gene: NA
clone size: many
J gene: TRBJ2-3
CDR3 DNA: TGCGCCAGCAACGCGGGGGGACAGTCAGATACGCAGTATTTT
CDR3 protein: CASNAGGQSDTQYF

V gene: TRBV7-8
D gene: TRBD1
clone size: many
J gene: TRBJ2-1
CDR3 DNA: TGTGCCAGCAGCTTCGGGACAGCGCCCTTCTTC
CDR3 protein: CASSFGTAPFF

V gene: TRBV29-1
D gene: NA
clone size: many
J gene: TRBJ1-2
CDR3 DNA: TGCAGCGTCCTAAGACAAGACTATGGCTACACCTTC
CDR3 protein: CSVLRQDYGYTF